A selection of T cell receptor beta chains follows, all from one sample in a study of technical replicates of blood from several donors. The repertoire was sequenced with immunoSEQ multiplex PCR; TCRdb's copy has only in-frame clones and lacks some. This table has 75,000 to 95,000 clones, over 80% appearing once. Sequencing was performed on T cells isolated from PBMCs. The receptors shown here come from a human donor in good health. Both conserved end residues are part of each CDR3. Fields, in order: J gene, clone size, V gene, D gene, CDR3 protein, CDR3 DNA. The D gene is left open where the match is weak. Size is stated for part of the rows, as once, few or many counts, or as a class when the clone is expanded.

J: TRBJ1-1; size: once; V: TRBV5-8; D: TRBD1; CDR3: CASSPRTGNTEAFF; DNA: TGTGCCAGCAGCCCCAGGACAGGGAACACTGAAGCTTTCTTT
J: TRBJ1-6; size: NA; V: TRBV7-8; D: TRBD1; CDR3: CASSRIRDSFYNSPLHF; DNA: TGTGCCAGCAGCAGGATCCGGGACAGTTTCTATAATTCACCCCTCCACTTT
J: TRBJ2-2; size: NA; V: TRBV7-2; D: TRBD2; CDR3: CASPREGQSNTGELFF; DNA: TGTGCCAGCCCTAGGGAGGGGCAGAGTAACACCGGGGAGCTGTTTTTT
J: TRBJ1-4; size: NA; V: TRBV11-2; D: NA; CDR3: CASRQTASNEKLFF; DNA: TGTGCCAGCAGACAGACAGCCTCTAATGAAAAACTGTTTTTT
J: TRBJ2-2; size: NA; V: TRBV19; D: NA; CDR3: CASSIWGGQAGELFF; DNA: TGTGCCAGTAGTATATGGGGGGGGCAGGCCGGGGAGCTGTTTTTT
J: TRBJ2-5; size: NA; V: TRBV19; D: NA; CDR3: CASSMNSRETQYF; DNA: TGTGCCAGTAGCATGAATTCGCGGGAGACCCAGTACTTC
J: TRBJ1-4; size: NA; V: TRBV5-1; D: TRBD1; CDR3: CASSATTGEGEKLFF; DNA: TGCGCCAGCAGCGCCACTACAGGGGAAGGAGAAAAACTGTTTTTT
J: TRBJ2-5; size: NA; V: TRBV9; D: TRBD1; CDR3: CASSVTGGEETQYF; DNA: TGTGCCAGCAGCGTCACAGGGGGTGAGGAGACCCAGTACTTC
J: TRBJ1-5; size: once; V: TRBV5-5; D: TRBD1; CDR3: CASSSGQGVEPQHF; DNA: TGTGCCAGCAGCTCAGGACAGGGGGTAGAGCCCCAGCATTTT
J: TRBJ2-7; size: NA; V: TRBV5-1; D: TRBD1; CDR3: CASSLEGAPSYEQYF; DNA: TGCGCCAGCAGCTTGGAGGGGGCCCCTTCTTACGAGCAGTACTTC
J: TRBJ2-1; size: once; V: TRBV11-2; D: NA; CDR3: CASSFGYNEQFF; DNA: TGTGCCAGCAGCTTCGGTTACAATGAGCAGTTCTTC
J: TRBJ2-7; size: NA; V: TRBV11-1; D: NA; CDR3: CASSQGLLSLSIEQYF; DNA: TGTGCCAGCTCGCAGGGGCTGCTGTCCCTTTCTATAGAGCAGTACTTC
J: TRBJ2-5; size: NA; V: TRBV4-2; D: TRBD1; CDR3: CASSQVGQGELTEETQYF; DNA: TGTGCCAGCAGCCAAGTTGGACAGGGGGAATTGACCGAAGAGACCCAGTACTTC
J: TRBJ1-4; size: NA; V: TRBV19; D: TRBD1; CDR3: CASSTRDRINEKLFF; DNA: TGTGCCAGTAGTACAAGGGACAGGATAAACGAAAAACTGTTTTTT
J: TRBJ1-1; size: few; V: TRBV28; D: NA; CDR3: CASSLYNRNTEAFF; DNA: TGTGCCAGCAGTTTATATAACAGGAACACTGAAGCTTTCTTT
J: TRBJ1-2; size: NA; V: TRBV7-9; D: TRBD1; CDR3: CASSGDRGIYGYTF; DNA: TGTGCCAGCAGCGGGGACAGGGGAATTTACGGCTACACCTTC
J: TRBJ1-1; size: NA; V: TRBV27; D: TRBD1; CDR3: CASSLRQGASSEAFF; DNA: TGTGCCAGCAGTTTACGACAGGGGGCTTCCTCTGAAGCTTTCTTT
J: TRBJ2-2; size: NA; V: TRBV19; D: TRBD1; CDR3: CASSINSGTGTTSNTGELFF; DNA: TGTGCCAGTAGTATAAATAGTGGGACAGGGACTACTAGTAACACCGGGGAGCTGTTTTTT
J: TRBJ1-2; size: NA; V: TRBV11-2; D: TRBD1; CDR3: CASTHLKGQNYGYTF; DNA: TGTGCCAGCACACACCTTAAGGGACAGAACTATGGCTACACCTTC